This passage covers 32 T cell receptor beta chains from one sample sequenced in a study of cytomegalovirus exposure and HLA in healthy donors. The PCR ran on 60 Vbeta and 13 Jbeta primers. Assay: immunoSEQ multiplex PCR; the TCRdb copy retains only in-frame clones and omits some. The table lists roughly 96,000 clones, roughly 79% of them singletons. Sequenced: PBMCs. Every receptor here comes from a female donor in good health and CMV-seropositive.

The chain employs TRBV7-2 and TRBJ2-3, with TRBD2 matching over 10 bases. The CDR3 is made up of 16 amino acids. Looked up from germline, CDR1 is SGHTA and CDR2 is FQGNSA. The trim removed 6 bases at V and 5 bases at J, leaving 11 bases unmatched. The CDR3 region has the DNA TGTGCCAGCAGTCAACCCAGCGGGGGGGCTGGAGATACGCAGTATTTT. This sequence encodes CASSQPSGGAGDTQYF.

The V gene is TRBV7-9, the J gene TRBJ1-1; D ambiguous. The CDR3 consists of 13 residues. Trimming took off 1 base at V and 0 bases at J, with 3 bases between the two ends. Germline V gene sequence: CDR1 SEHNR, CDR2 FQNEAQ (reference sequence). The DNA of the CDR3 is TGTGCCAGCAGCTTAGATATGAACACTGAAGCTTTCTTT. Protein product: CASSLDMNTEAFF.

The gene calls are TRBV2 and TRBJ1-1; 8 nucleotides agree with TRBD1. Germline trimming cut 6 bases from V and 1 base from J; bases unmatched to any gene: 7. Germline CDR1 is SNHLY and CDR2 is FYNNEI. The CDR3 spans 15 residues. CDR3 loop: CASRGQGVSNTEAFF. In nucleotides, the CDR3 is TGTGCCAGCAGAGGACAGGGAGTTTCGAACACTGAAGCTTTCTTT.

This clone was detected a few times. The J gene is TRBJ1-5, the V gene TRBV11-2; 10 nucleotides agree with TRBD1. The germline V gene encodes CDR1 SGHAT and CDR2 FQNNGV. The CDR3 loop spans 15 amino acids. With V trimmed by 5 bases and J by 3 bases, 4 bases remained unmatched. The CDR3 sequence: CASSPGQGDNQPQHF. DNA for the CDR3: TGTGCCAGCAGCCCCGGACAGGGGGACAATCAGCCCCAGCATTTT.

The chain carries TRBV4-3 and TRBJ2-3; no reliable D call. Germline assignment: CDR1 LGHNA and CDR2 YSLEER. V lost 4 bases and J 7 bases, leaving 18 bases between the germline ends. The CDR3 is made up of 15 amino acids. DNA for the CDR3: TGCGCCAGCAGCCCTGAAACGACCCGGCGGTATACGCAGTATTTT. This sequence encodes CASSPETTRRYTQYF.

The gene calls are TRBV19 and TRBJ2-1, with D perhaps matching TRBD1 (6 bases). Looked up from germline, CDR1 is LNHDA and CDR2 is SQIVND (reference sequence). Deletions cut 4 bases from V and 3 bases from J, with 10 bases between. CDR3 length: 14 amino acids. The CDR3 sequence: CASSKPGDYNEQFF. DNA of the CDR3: TGTGCCAGTAGTAAACCAGGGGACTACAATGAGCAGTTCTTC.

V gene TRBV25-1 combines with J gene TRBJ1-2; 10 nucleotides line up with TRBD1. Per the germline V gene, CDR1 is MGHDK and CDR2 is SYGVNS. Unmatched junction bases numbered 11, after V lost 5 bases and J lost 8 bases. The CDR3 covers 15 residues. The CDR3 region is CASSRPRQGALGYTF. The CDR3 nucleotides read TGTGCCAGCAGTCGCCCCAGACAGGGGGCTCTCGGCTACACCTTC.

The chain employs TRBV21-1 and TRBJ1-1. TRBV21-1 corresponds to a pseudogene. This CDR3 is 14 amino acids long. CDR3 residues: CASSDCTRNTEAFF. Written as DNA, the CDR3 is TGTGCCAGCAGCGATTGCACTCGGAACACTGAAGCTTTCTTT.

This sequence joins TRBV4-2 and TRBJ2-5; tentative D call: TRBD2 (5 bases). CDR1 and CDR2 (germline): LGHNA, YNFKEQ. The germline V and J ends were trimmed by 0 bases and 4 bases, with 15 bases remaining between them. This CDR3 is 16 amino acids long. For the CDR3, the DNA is TGTGCCAGCAGCCAAGATTCCCCGGGGAAGGGAGAGACCCAGTACTTC. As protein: CASSQDSPGKGETQYF.

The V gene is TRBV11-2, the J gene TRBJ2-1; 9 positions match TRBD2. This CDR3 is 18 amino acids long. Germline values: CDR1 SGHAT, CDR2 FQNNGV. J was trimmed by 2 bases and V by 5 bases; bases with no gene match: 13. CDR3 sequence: CASSLGGSGSRTYNEQFF. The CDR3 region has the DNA TGTGCCAGCAGCCTCGGGGGTAGCGGGAGTAGAACCTACAATGAGCAGTTCTTC.

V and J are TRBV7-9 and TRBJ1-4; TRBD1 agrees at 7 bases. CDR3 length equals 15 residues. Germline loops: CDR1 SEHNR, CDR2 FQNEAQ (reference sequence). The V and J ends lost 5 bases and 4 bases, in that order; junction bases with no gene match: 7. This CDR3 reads CASSPRTGLNEKLFF. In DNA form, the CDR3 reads TGTGCCAGCAGCCCCAGGACAGGTCTTAATGAAAAACTGTTTTTT.

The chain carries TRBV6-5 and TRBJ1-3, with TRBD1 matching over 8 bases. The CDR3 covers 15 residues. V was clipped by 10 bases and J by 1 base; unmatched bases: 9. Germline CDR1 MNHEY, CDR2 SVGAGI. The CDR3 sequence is CATSRDRTSGNTIYF. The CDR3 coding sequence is TGTGCCACCAGCCGGGACAGGACGTCTGGAAACACCATATATTTT.

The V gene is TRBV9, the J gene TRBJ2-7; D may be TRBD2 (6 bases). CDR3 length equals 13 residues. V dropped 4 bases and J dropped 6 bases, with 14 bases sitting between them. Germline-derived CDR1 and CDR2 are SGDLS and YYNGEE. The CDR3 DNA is TGTGCCAGCAGCTTACCGGTGGGGGGCGAGCAGTACTTC. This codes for CASSLPVGGEQYF.

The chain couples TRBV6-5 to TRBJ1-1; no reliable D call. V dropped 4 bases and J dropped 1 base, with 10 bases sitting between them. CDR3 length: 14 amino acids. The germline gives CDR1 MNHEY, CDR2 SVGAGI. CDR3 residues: CASSSENGNTEAFF. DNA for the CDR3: TGTGCCAGCAGTTCCGAGAATGGGAACACTGAAGCTTTCTTT.

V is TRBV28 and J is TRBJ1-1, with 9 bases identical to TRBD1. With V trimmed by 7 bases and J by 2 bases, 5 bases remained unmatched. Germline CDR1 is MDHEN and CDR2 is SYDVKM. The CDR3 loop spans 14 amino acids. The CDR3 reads CASTDRGKNTEAFF. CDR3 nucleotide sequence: TGTGCCAGCACGGACAGGGGTAAAAACACTGAAGCTTTCTTT.

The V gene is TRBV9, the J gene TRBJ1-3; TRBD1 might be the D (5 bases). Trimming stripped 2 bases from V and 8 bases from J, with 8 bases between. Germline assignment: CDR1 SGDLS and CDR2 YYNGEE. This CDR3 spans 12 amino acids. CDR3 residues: CASSVQGDTIYF. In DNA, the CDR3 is TGTGCCAGCAGCGTCCAGGGCGACACCATATATTTT.

CDR3: CASSRDTRQGYTF. In nucleotides, the CDR3 is TGTGCCAGCAGTCGGGACACGCGCCAGGGCTACACCTTC. V is TRBV28 and J is TRBJ1-2; tentatively, D is TRBD1 (6 bases). V lost 5 bases, J lost 8 bases, and 15 bases lay in between. Looked up from germline, CDR1 is MDHEN and CDR2 is SYDVKM. The CDR3 runs 13 residues.

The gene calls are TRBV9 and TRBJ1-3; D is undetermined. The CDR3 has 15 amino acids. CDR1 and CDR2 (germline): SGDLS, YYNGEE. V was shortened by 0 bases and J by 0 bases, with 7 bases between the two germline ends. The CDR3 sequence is CASSVAPSSGNTIYF. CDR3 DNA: TGTGCCAGCAGCGTAGCACCGAGCTCTGGAAACACCATATATTTT.

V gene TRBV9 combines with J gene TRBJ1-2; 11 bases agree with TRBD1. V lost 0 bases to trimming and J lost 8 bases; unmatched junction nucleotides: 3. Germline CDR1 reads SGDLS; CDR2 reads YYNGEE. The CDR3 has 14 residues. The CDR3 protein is CASSVGTGGDGYTF. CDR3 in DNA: TGTGCCAGCAGCGTAGGGACAGGGGGCGACGGCTACACCTTC.

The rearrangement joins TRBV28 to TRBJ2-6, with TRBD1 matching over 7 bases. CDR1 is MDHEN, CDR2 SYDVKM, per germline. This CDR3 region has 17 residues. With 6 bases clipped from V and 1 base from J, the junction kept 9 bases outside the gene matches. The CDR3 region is CASRSGTAISGANVLTF. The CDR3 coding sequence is TGTGCCAGCAGGTCCGGGACAGCGATATCTGGGGCCAACGTCCTGACTTTC.

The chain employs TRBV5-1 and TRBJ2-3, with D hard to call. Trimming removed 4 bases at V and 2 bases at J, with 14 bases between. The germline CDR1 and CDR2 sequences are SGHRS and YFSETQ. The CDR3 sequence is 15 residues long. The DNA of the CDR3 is TGCGCCAGCAGCCAACAGATCTCCCTCACAGATACGCAGTATTTT. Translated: CASSQQISLTDTQYF. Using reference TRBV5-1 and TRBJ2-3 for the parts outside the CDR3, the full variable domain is KAGVTQTPRYLIKTRGQQVTLSCSPISGHRSVSWYQQTPGQGLQFLFEYFSETQRNKGNFPGRFSGRQFSNSRSEMNVSTLELGDSALYLCASSQQISLTDTQYFGPGTRLTVL.

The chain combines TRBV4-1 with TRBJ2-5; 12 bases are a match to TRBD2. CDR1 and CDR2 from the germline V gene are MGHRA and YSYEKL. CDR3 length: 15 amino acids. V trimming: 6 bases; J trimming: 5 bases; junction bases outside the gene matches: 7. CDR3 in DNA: TGCGCCAGCAGGTTACTAGCGGGGGGTGGGGAGACCCAGTACTTC. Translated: CASRLLAGGGETQYF.

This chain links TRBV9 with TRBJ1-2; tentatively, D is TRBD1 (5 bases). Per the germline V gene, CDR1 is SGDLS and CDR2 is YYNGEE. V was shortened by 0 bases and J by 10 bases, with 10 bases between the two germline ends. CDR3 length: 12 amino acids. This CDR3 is CASSVGRVPYTF. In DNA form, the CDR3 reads TGTGCCAGCAGCGTAGGCAGGGTCCCCTACACCTTC. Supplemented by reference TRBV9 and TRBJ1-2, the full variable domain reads DSGVTQTPKHLITATGQRVTLRCSPRSGDLSVYWYQQSLDQGLQFLIQYYNGEERAKGNILERFSAQQFPDLHSELNLSSLELGDSALYFCASSVGRVPYTFGSGTRLTVV.

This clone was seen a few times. CDR3 nucleotide sequence: TGTGCCAGCAGTCAATTACAGGGGACTGGCTACACCTTC. Translated: CASSQLQGTGYTF. The chain couples TRBV2 to TRBJ1-2; 7 nucleotides line up with TRBD1. The germline gives CDR1 SNHLY, CDR2 FYNNEI. V gave up 5 bases and J gave up 7 bases; unmatched junction bases: 7. This CDR3 has 13 amino acids.

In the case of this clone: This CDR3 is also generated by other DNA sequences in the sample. The CDR3 sequence: CASSSLRAYEQYF. The CDR3 DNA reads TGTGCCAGCAGCTCCTTGAGGGCCTACGAGCAGTACTTC. The rearrangement joins TRBV11-2 to TRBJ2-7; D might be TRBD2 (5 bases). Between the trimmed V and J ends, which lost 4 bases and 2 bases, there was a span of 9 bases. The CDR3 has 13 amino acids. CDR1 is SGHAT, CDR2 FQNNGV, per germline.

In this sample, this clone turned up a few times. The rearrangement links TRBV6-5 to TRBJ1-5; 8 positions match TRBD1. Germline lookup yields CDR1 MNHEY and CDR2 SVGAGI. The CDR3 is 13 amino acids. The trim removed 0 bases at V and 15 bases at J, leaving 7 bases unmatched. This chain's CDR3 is CASSYSQQGARHF. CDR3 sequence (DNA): TGTGCCAGCAGTTACTCGCAGCAGGGGGCAAGGCATTTT.

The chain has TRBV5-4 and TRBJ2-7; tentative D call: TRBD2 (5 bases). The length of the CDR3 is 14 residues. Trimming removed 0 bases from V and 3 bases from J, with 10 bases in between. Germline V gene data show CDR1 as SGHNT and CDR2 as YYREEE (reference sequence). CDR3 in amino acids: CASSLGGVNYEQYF. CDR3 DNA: TGTGCCAGCAGCTTGGGGGGAGTAAACTACGAGCAGTACTTC.

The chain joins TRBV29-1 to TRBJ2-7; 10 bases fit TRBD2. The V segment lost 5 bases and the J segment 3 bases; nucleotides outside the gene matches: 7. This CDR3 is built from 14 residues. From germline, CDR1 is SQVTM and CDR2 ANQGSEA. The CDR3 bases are TGCAGCGTTTCCGTCTCTAGCGGGGGCTACGAGCAGTACTTC. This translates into CSVSVSSGGYEQYF.

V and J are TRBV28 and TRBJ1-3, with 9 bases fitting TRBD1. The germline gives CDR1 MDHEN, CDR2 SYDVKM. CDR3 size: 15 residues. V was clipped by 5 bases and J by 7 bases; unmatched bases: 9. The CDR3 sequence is CASSPRDRVLNTIYF. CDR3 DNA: TGTGCCAGCAGTCCCCGGGACAGGGTATTGAACACCATATATTTT.

The CDR3, as DNA: TGTGCCAGCAGTCTTACAGGGAGAGGAAGCGAAAAACTGTTTTTT. Its translation: CASSLTGRGSEKLFF. The chain joins TRBV28 to TRBJ1-4; perhaps TRBD1 as D (6 bases). V lost 5 bases, J lost 8 bases, and 18 bases lay in between. The CDR3 extends over 15 amino acids. Germline V gene lookup returns CDR1 MDHEN and CDR2 SYDVKM.

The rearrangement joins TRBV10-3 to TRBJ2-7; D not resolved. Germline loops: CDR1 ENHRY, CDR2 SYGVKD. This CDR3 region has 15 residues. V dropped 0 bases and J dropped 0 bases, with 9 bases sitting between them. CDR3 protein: CAISESTVSSYEQYF. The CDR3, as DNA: TGTGCCATCAGTGAGTCAACGGTAAGCTCCTACGAGCAGTACTTC.

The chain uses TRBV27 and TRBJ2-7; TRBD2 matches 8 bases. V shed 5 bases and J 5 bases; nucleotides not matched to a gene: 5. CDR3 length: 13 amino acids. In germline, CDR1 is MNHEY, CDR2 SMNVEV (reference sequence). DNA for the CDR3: TGTGCCAGCAGTCCCCGGACTAGCCACGAGCAGTACTTC. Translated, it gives CASSPRTSHEQYF.